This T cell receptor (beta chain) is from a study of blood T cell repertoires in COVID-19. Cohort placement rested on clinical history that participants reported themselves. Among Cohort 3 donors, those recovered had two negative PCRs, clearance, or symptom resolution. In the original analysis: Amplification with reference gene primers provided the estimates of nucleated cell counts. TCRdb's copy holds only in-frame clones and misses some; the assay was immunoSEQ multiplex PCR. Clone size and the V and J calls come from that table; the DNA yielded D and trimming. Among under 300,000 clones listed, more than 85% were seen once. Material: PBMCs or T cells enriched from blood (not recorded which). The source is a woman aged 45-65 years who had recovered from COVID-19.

The CDR3 reads CASSPGLAELIYEQYF. The CDR3 nucleotides read TGTGCCAGCTCACCGGGTTTAGCGGAGTTAATTTACGAGCAGTACTTC. The genes are TRBV18 and TRBJ2-7; TRBD2 might be the D (6 bases). The CDR3 has 16 amino acids. The ends were cut back, 3 bases at V and 4 bases at J, with 19 bases in the middle. Germline assignment: CDR1 KGHSH and CDR2 LQKENI.